Included here is one T cell receptor (beta chain) sequence, with context. This entry comes from a study of blood T cell repertoires in COVID-19. Some clones are missing from TCRdb's copy, which holds only in-frame ones; the method was immunoSEQ multiplex PCR. The repertoire has 250,000 or so clones, 83% of them found once; the top ten carry less than 4%. The germline CDR1 and CDR2 sequences are SGDLS and YYNGEE. The CDR3 sequence is 15 residues long. V gave up 1 base and J gave up 0 bases, with 8 bases separating them. This chain joins TRBV9 and TRBJ1-5, with D hard to call. Material for sequencing was PBMCs or T cells enriched from blood (not recorded which). This sequence was found in a woman aged 40 to 50 who had been exposed to COVID-19. The CDR3 reads CASSVLSHSNQPQHF. In nucleotides, the CDR3 is TGTGCCAGCAGCGTATTGTCCCATAGCAATCAGCCCCAGCATTTT.